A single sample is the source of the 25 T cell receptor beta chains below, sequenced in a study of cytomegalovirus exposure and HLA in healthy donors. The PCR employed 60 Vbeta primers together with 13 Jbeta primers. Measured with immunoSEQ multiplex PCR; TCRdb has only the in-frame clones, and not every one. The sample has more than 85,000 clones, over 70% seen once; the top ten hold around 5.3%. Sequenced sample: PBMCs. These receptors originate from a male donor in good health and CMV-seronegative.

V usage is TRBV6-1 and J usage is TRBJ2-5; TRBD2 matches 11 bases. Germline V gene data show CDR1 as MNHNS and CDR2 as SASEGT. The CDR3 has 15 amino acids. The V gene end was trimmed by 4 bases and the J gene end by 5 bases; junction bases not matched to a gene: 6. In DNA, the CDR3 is TGTGCCAGCAGTGCGACTAGCGGGGATGTCGAGACCCAGTACTTC. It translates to CASSATSGDVETQYF.

Here the CDR3 DNA reads TGTGCCAGCAGTTACGTAGGGAACAGGGCCGAGACCCAGTACTTC. Translated, it gives CASSYVGNRAETQYF. This sequence joins TRBV6-6 and TRBJ2-5; TRBD1 is a possible D gene (6 bases). The CDR3 loop spans 15 amino acids. Trimming took off 2 bases at V and 5 bases at J, with 15 bases between the two ends. Germline values: CDR1 MNHNY, CDR2 SVGAGI (reference sequence).

DNA of the CDR3: TGTGCCAGCAGCTTAGACGACAGCCGAGGCTATGGCTACACCTTC. This translates into CASSLDDSRGYGYTF. The rearrangement uses TRBV7-8 and TRBJ1-2, with D possibly TRBD1 on 5 matching bases. This CDR3 has 15 amino acids. V dropped 1 base and J dropped 4 bases, with 13 bases sitting between them. CDR1 and CDR2 from the germline V gene are SGHVS and FQNEAQ.

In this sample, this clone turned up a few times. The CDR3 nucleotides read TGCGCCAGCAGCTACCGACTAGCGGGATCTAGAGAGCAGTACTTC. It codes for CASSYRLAGSREQYF. The gene calls are TRBV5-1 and TRBJ2-7, with 11 bases fitting TRBD2. CDR1 is SGHRS and CDR2 is YFSETQ in the germline V gene. There are 15 residues in the CDR3. V lost 3 bases to trimming and J lost 7 bases; unmatched junction nucleotides: 9.

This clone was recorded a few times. CDR3 DNA: TGTGCCTGGAGTTTAGGGGGGGACAGGGGAACTTCCTACACCTTC. Translated: CAWSLGGDRGTSYTF. This chain connects TRBV30 to TRBJ1-2; TRBD1 aligns across 10 bases. Germline CDR1 reads GTSNPN; CDR2 reads SVGIG (reference sequence). V lost 2 bases, J lost 10 bases, and 13 bases stayed unmatched. This CDR3 comprises 15 residues.

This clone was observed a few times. The CDR3 nucleotides are TGTGCCAGCAGTGAAGGGGCAGGCTGGAACACTGAAGCTTTCTTT. Encoded protein: CASSEGAGWNTEAFF. The V gene is TRBV6-1, the J gene TRBJ1-1; D is ambiguous. This CDR3 comprises 15 residues. CDR1 and CDR2 (germline): MNHNS, SASEGT. Trimming took 1 base from V and 1 from J, leaving 10 bases between them.

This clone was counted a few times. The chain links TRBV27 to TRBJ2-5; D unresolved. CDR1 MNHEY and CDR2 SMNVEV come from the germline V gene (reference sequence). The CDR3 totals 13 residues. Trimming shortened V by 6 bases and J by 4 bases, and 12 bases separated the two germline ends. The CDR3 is CASRSPPGETQYF. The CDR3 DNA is TGTGCCAGCAGGTCCCCCCCCGGAGAGACCCAGTACTTC.

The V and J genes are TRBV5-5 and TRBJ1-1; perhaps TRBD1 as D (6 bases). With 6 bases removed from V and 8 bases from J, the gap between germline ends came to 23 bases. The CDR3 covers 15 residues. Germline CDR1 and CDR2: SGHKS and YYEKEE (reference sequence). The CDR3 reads CASTGIGGGFEEAFF. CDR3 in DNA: TGTGCCAGCACCGGAATAGGGGGTGGCTTTGAGGAAGCTTTCTTT.

CDR3 residues: CASSLQANQEAFF. The CDR3 nucleotides read TGCGCCAGCAGCCTTCAGGCGAATCAAGAAGCTTTCTTT. The V gene is TRBV5-1, the J gene TRBJ1-1; the D is unclear. Trimming took 4 bases from V and 8 from J, leaving 15 bases between them. Germline-derived CDR1 and CDR2 are SGHRS and YFSETQ. The CDR3 length is 13 residues.

Here the CDR3 reads CASSYGSGDTYEQYF. In DNA form, the CDR3 reads TGTGCCAGCAGTTACGGAAGCGGAGACACCTACGAGCAGTACTTC. This chain connects TRBV6-6 to TRBJ2-7; weak D call: TRBD2 (5 bases). V lost 2 bases to trimming and J lost 2 bases, with 13 bases between them. Germline values: CDR1 MNHNY, CDR2 SVGAGI (reference sequence). There are 15 residues in the CDR3.

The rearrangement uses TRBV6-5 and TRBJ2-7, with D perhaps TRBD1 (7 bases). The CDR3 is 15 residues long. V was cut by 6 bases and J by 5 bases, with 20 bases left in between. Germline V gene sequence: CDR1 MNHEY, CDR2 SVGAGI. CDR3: CASRGGGQGDDEQYF. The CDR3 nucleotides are TGTGCCAGCAGGGGAGGTGGGCAGGGGGACGACGAGCAGTACTTC.

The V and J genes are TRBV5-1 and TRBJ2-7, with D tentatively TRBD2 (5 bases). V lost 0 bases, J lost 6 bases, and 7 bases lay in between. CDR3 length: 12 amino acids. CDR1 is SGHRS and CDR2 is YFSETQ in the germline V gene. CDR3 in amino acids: CASSLAAGEQYF. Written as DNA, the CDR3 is TGCGCCAGCAGCTTGGCCGCGGGCGAGCAGTACTTC.

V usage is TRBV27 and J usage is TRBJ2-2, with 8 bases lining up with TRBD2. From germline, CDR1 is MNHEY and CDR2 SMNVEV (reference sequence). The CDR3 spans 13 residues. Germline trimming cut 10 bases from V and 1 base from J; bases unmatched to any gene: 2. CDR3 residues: CATGGLNTGELFF. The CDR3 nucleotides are TGTGCCACGGGGGGGTTGAACACCGGGGAGCTGTTTTTT.

CDR3 region: CATSPGRNQETQYF. CDR3 DNA: TGTGCCACCTCCCCCGGGAGAAACCAAGAGACCCAGTACTTC. J is TRBJ2-5 and V is TRBV5-4; tentatively, D is TRBD2 (6 bases). CDR1 is SGHNT and CDR2 is YYREEE in the germline V gene (reference sequence). V lost 9 bases and J 0 bases, leaving 15 bases between the germline ends. CDR3 size: 14 residues.

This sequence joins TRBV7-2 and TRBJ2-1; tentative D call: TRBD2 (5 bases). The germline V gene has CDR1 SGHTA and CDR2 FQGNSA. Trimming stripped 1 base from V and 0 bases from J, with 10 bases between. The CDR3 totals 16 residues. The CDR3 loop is CASSLVSGSSYNEQFF. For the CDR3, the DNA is TGTGCCAGCAGCTTAGTGTCGGGGAGCTCCTACAATGAGCAGTTCTTC.

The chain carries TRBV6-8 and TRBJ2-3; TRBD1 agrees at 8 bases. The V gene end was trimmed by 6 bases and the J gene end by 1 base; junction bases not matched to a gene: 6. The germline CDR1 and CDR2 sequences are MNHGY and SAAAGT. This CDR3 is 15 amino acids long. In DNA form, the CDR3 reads TGTGCCAGCAGCCGACAGGGGCCCCGCACAGATACGCAGTATTTT. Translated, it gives CASSRQGPRTDTQYF.

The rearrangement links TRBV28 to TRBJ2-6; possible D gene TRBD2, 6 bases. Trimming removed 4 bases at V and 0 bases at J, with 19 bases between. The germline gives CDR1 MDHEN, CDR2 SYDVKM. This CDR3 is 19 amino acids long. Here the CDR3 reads CASSSTSRLGYSGANVLTF. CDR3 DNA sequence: TGTGCCAGCAGTTCCACCTCTCGACTAGGCTACTCTGGGGCCAACGTCCTGACTTTC.

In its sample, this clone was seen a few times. The CDR3 sequence: CASSLSGYGYTF. As DNA, the CDR3 is TGTGCCAGCAGTTTGTCGGGCTATGGCTACACCTTC. This chain joins TRBV28 and TRBJ1-2; D remains unclear. V was trimmed by 3 bases and J by 4 bases, leaving 6 bases between them. The CDR3 is made up of 12 amino acids. Germline V gene sequence: CDR1 MDHEN, CDR2 SYDVKM.

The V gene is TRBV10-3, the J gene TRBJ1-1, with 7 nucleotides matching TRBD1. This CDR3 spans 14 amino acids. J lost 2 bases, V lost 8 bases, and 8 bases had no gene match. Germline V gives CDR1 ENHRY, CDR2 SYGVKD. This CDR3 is CAIGIRDSNTEAFF. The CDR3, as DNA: TGTGCCATCGGCATCCGGGACAGCAACACTGAAGCTTTCTTT.

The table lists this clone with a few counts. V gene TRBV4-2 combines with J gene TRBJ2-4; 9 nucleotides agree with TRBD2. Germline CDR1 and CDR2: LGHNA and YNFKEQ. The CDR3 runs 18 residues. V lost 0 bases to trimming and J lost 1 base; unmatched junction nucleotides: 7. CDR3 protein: CASSQDGSGSRAKNIQYF. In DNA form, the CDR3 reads TGTGCCAGCAGCCAAGATGGTAGCGGGAGTAGGGCCAAAAACATTCAGTACTTC.

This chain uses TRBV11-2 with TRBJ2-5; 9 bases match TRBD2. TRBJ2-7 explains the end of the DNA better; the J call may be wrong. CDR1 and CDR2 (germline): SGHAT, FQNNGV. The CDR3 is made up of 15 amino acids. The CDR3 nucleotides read TGTGCCAGCACCAAAGGTGCGGGAGGGGTGTACGAGCAGTACTTC. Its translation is CASTKGAGGVYEQYF.

As DNA, the CDR3 is TGTGCCAGTAGTACATTAGCGGGAACGGACAATGAGCAGTTCTTC. Amino acid sequence: CASSTLAGTDNEQFF. V and J are TRBV19 and TRBJ2-1; 8 bases align to TRBD2. The CDR3 spans 15 residues. Looked up from germline, CDR1 is LNHDA and CDR2 is SQIVND (reference sequence). J gave up 5 bases and V 4 bases, and 7 bases lay outside the gene matches.

CDR3 sequence (DNA): TGTGCCAGCAGTGGAGGGACTAGCGGGAGCGAACTGGATACGCAGTATTTT. Amino acid sequence: CASSGGTSGSELDTQYF. The chain recombines TRBV6-1 with TRBJ2-3; 14 positions match TRBD2. V dropped 4 bases and J dropped 6; count of bases not matched to a gene: 9. This CDR3 region has 17 residues. CDR1 is MNHNS and CDR2 is SASEGT in the germline V gene.

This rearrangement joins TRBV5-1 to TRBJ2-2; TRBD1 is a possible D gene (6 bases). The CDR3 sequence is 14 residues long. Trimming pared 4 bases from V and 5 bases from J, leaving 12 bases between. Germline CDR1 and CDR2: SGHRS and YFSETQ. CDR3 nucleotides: TGCGCCAGCAGCCCCTCCGGGACAACCGGGGAGCTGTTTTTT. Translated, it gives CASSPSGTTGELFF.

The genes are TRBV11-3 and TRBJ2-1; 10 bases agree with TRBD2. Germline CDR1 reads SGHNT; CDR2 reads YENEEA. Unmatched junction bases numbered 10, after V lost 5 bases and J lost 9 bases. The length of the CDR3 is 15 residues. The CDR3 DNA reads TGTGCCAGCAGCCCAAGGGGACTAGCGAGTAGTGAGCAGTTCTTC. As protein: CASSPRGLASSEQFF.